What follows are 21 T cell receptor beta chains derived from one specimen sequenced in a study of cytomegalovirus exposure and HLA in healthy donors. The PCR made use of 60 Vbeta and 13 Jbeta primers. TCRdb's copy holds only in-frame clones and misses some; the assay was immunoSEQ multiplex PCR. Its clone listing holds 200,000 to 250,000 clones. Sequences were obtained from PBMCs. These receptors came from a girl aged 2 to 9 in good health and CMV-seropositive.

The CDR3 region is CASSQDSSFYGYTF. The CDR3 DNA follows: TGTGCCAGCAGTCAGGACAGTTCTTTCTATGGCTACACCTTC. The J gene is TRBJ1-2, the V gene TRBV6-6; possible D gene TRBD1, 6 bases. V dropped 5 bases and J dropped 4 bases, with 14 bases sitting between them. The length of the CDR3 is 14 residues. Germline V lookup: CDR1 MNHNY, CDR2 SVGAGI (reference sequence).

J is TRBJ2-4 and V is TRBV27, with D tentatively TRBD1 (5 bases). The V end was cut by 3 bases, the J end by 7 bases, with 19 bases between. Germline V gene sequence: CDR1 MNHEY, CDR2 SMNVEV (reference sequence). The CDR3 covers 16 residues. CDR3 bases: TGTGCCAGCAGTTTCGCTTCTAATGGGGCCGGGAACATTCAGTACTTC. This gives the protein CASSFASNGAGNIQYF.

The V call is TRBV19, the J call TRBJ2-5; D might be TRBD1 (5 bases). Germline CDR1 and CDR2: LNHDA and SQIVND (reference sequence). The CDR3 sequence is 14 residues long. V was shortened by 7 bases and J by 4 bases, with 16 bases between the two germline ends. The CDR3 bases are TGTGCCAGTACCCATCGGACACCCAGAGAGACCCAGTACTTC. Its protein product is CASTHRTPRETQYF. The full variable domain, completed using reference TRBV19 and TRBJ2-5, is DGGITQSPKYLFRKEGQNVTLSCEQNLNHDAMYWYRQDPGQGLRLIYYSQIVNDFQKGDIAEGYSVSREKKESFPLTVTSAQKNPTAFYLCASTHRTPRETQYFGPGTRLLVL.

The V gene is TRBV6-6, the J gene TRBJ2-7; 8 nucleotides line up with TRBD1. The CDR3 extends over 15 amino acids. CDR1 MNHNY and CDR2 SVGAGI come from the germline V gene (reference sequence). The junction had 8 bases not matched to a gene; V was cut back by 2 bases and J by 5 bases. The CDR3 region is CASSYEAGGPNEQYF. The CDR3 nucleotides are TGTGCCAGCAGTTACGAGGCAGGGGGCCCCAACGAGCAGTACTTC.

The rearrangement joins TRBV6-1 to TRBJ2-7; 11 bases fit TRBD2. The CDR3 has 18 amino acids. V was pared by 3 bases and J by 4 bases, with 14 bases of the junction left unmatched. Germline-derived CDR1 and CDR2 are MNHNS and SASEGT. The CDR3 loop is CASSEGLADPPLLYEQYF. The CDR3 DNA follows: TGTGCCAGCAGTGAGGGACTAGCGGATCCACCCTTGCTGTACGAGCAGTACTTC.

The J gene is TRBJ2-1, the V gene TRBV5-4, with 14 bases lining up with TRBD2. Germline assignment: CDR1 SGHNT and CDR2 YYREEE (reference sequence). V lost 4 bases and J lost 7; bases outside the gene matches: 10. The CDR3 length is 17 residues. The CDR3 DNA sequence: TGTGCCAGCAGCCGGCTGGGACTAGCGGGAGCGGGTAATGAGCAGTTCTTC. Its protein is CASSRLGLAGAGNEQFF.

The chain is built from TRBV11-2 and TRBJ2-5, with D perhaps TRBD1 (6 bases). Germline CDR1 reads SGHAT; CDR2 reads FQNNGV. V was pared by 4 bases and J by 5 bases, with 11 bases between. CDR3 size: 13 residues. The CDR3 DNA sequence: TGTGCCAGCAGCTCAGGGGTAGCGGAGACCCAGTACTTC. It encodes CASSSGVAETQYF. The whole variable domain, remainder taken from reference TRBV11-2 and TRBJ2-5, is EAGVAQSPRYKIIEKRQSVAFWCNPISGHATLYWYQQILGQGPKLLIQFQNNGVVDDSQLPKDRFSAERLKGVDSTLKIQPAKLEDSAVYLCASSSGVAETQYFGPGTRLLVL.

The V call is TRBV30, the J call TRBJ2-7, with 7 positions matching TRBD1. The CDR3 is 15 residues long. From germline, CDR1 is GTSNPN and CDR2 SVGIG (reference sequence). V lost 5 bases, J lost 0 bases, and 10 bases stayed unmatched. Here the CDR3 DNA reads TGTGCCTGGTCCATGGGGACAGCTAGCTCCTACGAGCAGTACTTC. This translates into CAWSMGTASSYEQYF.

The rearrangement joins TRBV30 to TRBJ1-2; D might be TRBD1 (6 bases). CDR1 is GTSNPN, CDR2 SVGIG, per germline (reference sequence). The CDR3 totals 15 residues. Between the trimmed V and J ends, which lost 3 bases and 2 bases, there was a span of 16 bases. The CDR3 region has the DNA TGTGCCTGGAGAGCCTACAGGGCCCCCAACTATGGCTACACCTTC. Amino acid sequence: CAWRAYRAPNYGYTF.

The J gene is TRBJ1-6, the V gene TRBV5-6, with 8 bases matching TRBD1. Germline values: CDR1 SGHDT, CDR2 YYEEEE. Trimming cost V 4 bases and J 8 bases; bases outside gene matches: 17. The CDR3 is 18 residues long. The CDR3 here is CASSRPFTTTGDDSPLHF. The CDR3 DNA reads TGTGCCAGCAGCCGACCCTTTACTACGACAGGGGACGATTCACCCCTCCACTTT.

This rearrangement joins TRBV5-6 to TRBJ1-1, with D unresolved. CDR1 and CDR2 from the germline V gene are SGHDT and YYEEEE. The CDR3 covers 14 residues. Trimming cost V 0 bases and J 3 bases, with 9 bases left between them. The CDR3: CASSLGLVDTEAFF. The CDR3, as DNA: TGTGCCAGCAGCTTGGGCCTAGTCGACACTGAAGCTTTCTTT. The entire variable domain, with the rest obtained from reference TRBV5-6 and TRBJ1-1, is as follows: DAGVTQSPTHLIKTRGQQVTLRCSPKSGHDTVSWYQQALGQGPQFIFQYYEEEERQRGNFPDRFSGHQFPNYSSELNVNALLLGDSALYLCASSLGLVDTEAFFGQGTRLTVV.

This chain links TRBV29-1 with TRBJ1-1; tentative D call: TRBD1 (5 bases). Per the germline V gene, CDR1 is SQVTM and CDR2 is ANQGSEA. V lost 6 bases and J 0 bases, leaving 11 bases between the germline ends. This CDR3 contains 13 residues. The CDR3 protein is CSVQGGMNTEAFF. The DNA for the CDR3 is TGCAGCGTCCAGGGAGGGATGAACACTGAAGCTTTCTTT. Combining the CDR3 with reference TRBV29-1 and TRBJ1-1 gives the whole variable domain SAVISQKPSRDICQRGTSLTIQCQVDSQVTMMFWYRQQPGQSLTLIATANQGSEATYESGFVIDKFPISRPNLTFSTLTVSNMSPEDSSIYLCSVQGGMNTEAFFGQGTRLTVV.

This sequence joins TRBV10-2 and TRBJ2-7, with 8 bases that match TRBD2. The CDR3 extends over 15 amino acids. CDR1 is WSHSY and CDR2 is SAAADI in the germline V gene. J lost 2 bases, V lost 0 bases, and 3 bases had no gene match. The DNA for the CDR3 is TGCGCCAGCAGTGAGTCGAGCGGGAGTACCTACGAGCAGTACTTC. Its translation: CASSESSGSTYEQYF.

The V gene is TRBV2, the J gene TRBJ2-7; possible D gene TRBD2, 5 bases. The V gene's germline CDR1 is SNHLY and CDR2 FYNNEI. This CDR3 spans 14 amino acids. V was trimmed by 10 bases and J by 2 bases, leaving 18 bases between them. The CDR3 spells CATLPSGGPYEQYF. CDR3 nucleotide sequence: TGTGCCACCCTACCCAGTGGCGGGCCCTACGAGCAGTACTTC.

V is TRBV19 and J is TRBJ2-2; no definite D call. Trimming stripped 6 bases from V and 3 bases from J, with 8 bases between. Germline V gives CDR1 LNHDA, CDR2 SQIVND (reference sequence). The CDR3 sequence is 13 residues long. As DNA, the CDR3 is TGTGCCAGTAGCTACGGGTACACCGGGGAGCTGTTTTTT. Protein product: CASSYGYTGELFF.

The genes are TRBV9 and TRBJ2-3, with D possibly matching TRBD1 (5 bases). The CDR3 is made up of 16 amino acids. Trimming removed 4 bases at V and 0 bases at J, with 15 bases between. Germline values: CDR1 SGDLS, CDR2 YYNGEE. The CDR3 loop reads CASSPSRTPSTDTQYF. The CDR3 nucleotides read TGTGCCAGCAGCCCCTCCCGGACACCGAGCACAGATACGCAGTATTTT.

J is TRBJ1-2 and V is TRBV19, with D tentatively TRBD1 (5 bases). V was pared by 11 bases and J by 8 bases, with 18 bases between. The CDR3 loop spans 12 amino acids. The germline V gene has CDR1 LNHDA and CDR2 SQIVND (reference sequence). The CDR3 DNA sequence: TGTGCCCGCCCTGGGGCAGCCGAGGGCTACACCTTC. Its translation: CARPGAAEGYTF.

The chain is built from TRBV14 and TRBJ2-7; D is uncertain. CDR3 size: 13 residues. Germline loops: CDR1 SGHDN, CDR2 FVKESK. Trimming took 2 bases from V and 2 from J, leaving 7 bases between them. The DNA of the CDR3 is TGTGCCAGCAGCCAAACGGTAGCCTACGAGCAGTACTTC. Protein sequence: CASSQTVAYEQYF.

The CDR3 DNA reads TGTGCCAGCAGCCCGACGGGGGATTGGACCGGGGAGCTGTTTTTT. Protein: CASSPTGDWTGELFF. The V call is TRBV11-2, the J call TRBJ2-2, with D tentatively TRBD2 (6 bases). The germline gives CDR1 SGHAT, CDR2 FQNNGV. The CDR3 has 15 residues. The V end was cut by 5 bases, the J end by 5 bases, with 15 bases between.

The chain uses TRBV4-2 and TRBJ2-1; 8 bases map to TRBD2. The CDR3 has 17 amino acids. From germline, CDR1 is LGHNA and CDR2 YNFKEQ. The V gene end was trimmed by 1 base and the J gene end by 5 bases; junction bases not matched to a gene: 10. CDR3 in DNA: TGTGCCAGCAGCCAAGGGGAAGGGACTAGAAGGAACAATGAGCAGTTCTTC. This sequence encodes CASSQGEGTRRNNEQFF.

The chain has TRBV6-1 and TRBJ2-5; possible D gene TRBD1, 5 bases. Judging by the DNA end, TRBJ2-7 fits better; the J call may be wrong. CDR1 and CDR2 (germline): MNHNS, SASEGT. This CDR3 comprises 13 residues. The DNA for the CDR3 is TGTGCCAGCAGTGTGAGACAGAATTTCGAGCAGTACTTC. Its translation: CASSVRQNFEQYF.